This T cell receptor beta chain stems from a study of CD8 T cells in ankylosing spondylitis. Study findings and constraints: Within peripheral blood, clones linked to disease were CD8+ and relatively rare. Disease-linked clones reportedly showed significant enrichment in matched ankylosing spondylitis synovial fluid. Roughly eight highly homologous variants made up a TCR beta motif that seemed to typify ankylosing spondylitis blood.

Concerning this clonotype: The antigen is unknown.

With molecular barcodes, quantitative 5'-RACE was used to make the TCR beta libraries. A single record per CDR3 protein comes from TCRdb applying MiXCR to the 5' RACE reads. The sample yields about 27,000 distinct CDR3 sequences, 7.9% seen once. Trimming took 7 bases from V and 6 from J, leaving 19 bases between them. Germline-derived CDR1 and CDR2 are MDHEN and SYDVKM. CDR3 length equals 14 residues. Sequenced material: blood. This rearrangement joins TRBV28 to TRBJ2-7; tentative D call: TRBD1 (5 bases). The receptor was derived from a male donor with ankylosing spondylitis or in good health (not recorded which). CDR3 sequence: CASTWGGVGLEQYF. As DNA, the CDR3 is TGTGCCAGCACCTGGGGCGGAGTGGGCCTCGAGCAGTACTTC.